A selection of T cell receptor beta chains follows, all from one sample in a study of blood T cells in healthy people across ages. TCRdb redid the calling of the 5' RACE reads with MiXCR, one entry per CDR3 protein. The sample lists roughly 1 million distinct CDR3 sequences; under 30% were seen once. The same sample was also studied in work on T cells of mothers and their children.

Sequencing used blood. The receptors shown here come from a girl aged 2-10 years in good health. Each CDR3 is given with its conserved first and last residue. A D gene is named only where the DNA matches it firmly. Some rows mark clone size as missing; the rest say once, few, many or name a class of expanded clone.

cdr3_length clone_size j_call d_call v_call cdr3_aa cdr3_nt
14 - TRBJ2-7 - TRBV6-1 CASSEIAGLYEQYF TGTGCCAGCAGTGAAATCGCAGGGTTATACGAGCAGTACTTC
15 few TRBJ2-2 TRBD2 TRBV7-2 CASTLAGGHTGELFF TGTGCCAGTACACTAGCGGGGGGACACACCGGGGAGCTGTTTTTT
12 - TRBJ1-5 - TRBV12-5 CASGLDNQPQHF TGTGCTAGTGGTTTGGACAATCAGCCCCAGCATTTT
13 - TRBJ1-4 - TRBV12-3/TRBV12-4 CAGPKGVNEKLFF TGTGCCGGTCCGAAGGGAGTTAATGAAAAACTGTTTTTT
14 - TRBJ2-7 - TRBV29-1 CSVERRQGAYEQYF TGCAGCGTTGAGCGGAGGCAGGGAGCCTACGAGCAGTACTTC
15 few TRBJ2-3 TRBD2 TRBV29-1 CSVEDRDYVKDTQYF TGCAGCGTTGAAGATCGGGACTACGTTAAAGATACGCAGTATTTT
18 few TRBJ2-4 TRBD2 TRBV7-2 CASSSGTSGVIAKNIQYF TGTGCCAGCAGCTCGGGGACTAGCGGAGTTATAGCCAAAAACATTCAGTACTTC
14 - TRBJ2-1 TRBD2 TRBV5-6 CASSLVSGRGEQFF TGTGCCAGCAGCTTGGTCAGCGGGAGGGGTGAGCAGTTCTTC
16 - TRBJ2-3 TRBD1 TRBV28 CASSHPGQGGTDTQYF TGTGCCAGCAGCCATCCCGGACAGGGGGGCACAGATACGCAGTATTTT
16 - TRBJ1-2 - TRBV15 CATSRVRRSSNYGYTF TGTGCCACCAGCAGAGTCAGACGGTCGTCTAACTATGGCTACACCTTC
13 few TRBJ2-7 - TRBV13 CASSESPTYEQYF TGTGCCAGCAGCGAATCCCCAACCTACGAGCAGTACTTC
15 few TRBJ2-3 TRBD2 TRBV6-5 CASRLTSGVTDTQYF TGTGCCAGCAGACTAACTAGCGGGGTCACAGATACGCAGTATTTT
9 few TRBJ2-1 - TRBV11-2 CATKNEQFF TGTGCCACCAAGAATGAGCAGTTCTTC
13 many TRBJ1-1 - TRBV7-3 CASSPQGNTEAFF TGTGCCAGCAGCCCACAGGGGAACACTGAAGCTTTCTTT
13 few TRBJ2-1 - TRBV7-3 CASSWGRGYEQFF TGTGCCAGCAGCTGGGGACGAGGGTATGAGCAGTTCTTC
14 - TRBJ2-7 - TRBV7-2 CASSLYTASYEQYF TGTGCCAGCAGCCTATATACTGCAAGCTACGAGCAGTACTTC
23 - TRBJ2-5 TRBD2 TRBV3-1 CASSQGPLIKLPFKGGGQETQYF TGTGCCAGCAGCCAAGGACCCCTCATAAAGCTACCGTTCAAAGGCGGGGGCCAAGAGACCCAGTACTTC
14 few TRBJ2-7 - TRBV27 CASSSTLHLYEQYF TGTGCCAGCAGTTCTACCCTCCACCTCTACGAGCAGTACTTC
15 - TRBJ2-3 - TRBV29-1 CSVGVLYKGTDTQYF TGCAGCGTTGGGGTCCTATACAAGGGCACAGATACGCAGTATTTT
14 - TRBJ2-7 - TRBV28 CASSLAPPRDEQYF TGTGCCAGCAGTTTGGCCCCACCGAGGGACGAGCAGTACTTC
16 - TRBJ2-5 - TRBV6-2/TRBV6-3 CASSYSKVVAEETQYF TGTGCCAGCAGTTACTCGAAGGTCGTCGCCGAAGAGACCCAGTACTTC
13 - TRBJ1-6 - TRBV7-8 CASSSGMNSPLHF TGTGCCAGCAGCTCGGGAATGAATTCACCCCTCCACTTT
15 - TRBJ2-7 - TRBV20-1 CSARDQGWGTYEQYF TGCAGTGCTAGAGATCAAGGGTGGGGAACCTACGAGCAGTACTTC
15 - TRBJ1-5 TRBD1 TRBV9 CASSPGGSSNQPQHF TGTGCCAGCAGCCCAGGGGGCTCTAGCAATCAGCCCCAGCATTTT
17 - TRBJ2-1 TRBD2 TRBV7-9 CASSSSAAGVSYNEQFF TGTGCCAGCAGCTCCTCGGCAGCGGGGGTATCCTACAATGAGCAGTTCTTC
15 - TRBJ1-1 TRBD1 TRBV15 CATSGQGSLRTEAFF TGTGCCACCAGCGGACAGGGGTCACTGCGAACTGAAGCTTTCTTT
14 - TRBJ1-1 - TRBV5-1 CASSLEAENTETFF TGCGCCAGCAGCTTGGAGGCGGAGAACACTGAAACTTTCTTT
16 - TRBJ2-1 TRBD1 TRBV11-3 CASSSQTGGSYNEQFF TGTGCCAGCTCCTCCCAGACAGGGGGCTCCTACAATGAGCAGTTCTTC
14 - TRBJ2-7 - TRBV27 CASSLRADAYEQYF TGTGCCAGCAGTTTGCGGGCGGACGCCTACGAGCAGTACTTC
14 - TRBJ1-4 TRBD1 TRBV7-2 CASSFRGRDEKLFF TGTGCCAGCAGCTTCAGGGGGCGGGATGAAAAACTGTTTTTT
13 few TRBJ1-2 TRBD1 TRBV7-2 CASSLDRGWGYTF TGTGCCAGCAGCTTAGACAGGGGCTGGGGCTACACCTTC
14 - TRBJ1-1 - TRBV29-1 CSVESVRENTEAFF TGCAGCGTTGAAAGCGTGCGGGAGAACACTGAAGCTTTCTTT